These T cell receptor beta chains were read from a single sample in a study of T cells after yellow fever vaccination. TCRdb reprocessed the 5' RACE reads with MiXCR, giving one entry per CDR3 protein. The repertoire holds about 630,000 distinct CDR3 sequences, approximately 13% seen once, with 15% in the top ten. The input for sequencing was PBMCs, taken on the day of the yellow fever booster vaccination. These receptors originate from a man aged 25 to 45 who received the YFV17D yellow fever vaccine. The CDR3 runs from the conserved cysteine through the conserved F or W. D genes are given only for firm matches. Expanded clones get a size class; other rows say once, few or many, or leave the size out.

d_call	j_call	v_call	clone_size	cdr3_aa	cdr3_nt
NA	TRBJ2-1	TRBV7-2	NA	CASEERAYNEQFF	TGTGCCAGCGAGGAAAGGGCCTACAATGAGCAGTTCTTC
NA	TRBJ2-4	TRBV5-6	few	CASSFTLLDIQYF	TGTGCCAGCAGCTTTACTCTCCTCGACATTCAGTACTTC
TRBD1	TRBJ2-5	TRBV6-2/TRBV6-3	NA	CASRQGGEGETQYF	TGTGCCAGCAGGCAAGGGGGCGAAGGGGAGACCCAGTACTTC
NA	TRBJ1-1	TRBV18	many	CASSPSGTEAFF	TGTGCCAGCAGCCCGTCGGGCACTGAAGCTTTCTTT
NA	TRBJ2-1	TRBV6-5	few	CASSYFPPGQEHNEQFF	TGTGCCAGCAGTTACTTCCCGCCCGGGCAGGAGCACAATGAGCAGTTCTTC
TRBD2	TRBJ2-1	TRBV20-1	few	CSARDFGSTSGSRTYNEQFF	TGCAGTGCTAGAGATTTTGGTTCTACTAGCGGGAGCCGGACCTACAATGAGCAGTTCTTC
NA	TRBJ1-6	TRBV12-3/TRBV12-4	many	CASSLGLTGRNSPLHF	TGTGCCAGCAGTTTAGGTCTCACGGGACGCAATTCACCCCTCCACTTT
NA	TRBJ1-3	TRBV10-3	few	CVRRSASGNTIYF	TGTGTTCGGAGGTCAGCGTCTGGAAACACCATATATTTT
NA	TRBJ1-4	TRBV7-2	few	CASSLLVDEKLFF	TGTGCCAGCAGCTTATTGGTAGATGAAAAACTGTTTTTT
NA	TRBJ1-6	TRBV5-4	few	CASSETSYSPLHF	TGTGCCAGCAGCGAAACGTCCTATTCACCCCTCCACTTT
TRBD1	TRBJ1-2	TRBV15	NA	CATSRGTDGYTF	TGTGCCACCAGCCGAGGGACAGATGGCTACACCTTC
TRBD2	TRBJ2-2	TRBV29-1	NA	CSVGRGGIGTGELFF	TGCAGCGTTGGCCGGGGGGGTATTGGAACCGGGGAGCTGTTTTTT
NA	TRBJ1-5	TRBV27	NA	CASGAGWGNQPQHF	TGTGCCAGCGGAGCTGGTTGGGGCAATCAGCCCCAGCATTTT
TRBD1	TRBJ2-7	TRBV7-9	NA	CASSFLDRGQVEQYF	TGTGCCAGCAGCTTCTTGGACAGGGGACAGGTCGAGCAGTACTTC
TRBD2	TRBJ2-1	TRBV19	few	CASSIGGRVPDEQFF	TGTGCCAGTAGTATTGGCGGGAGGGTGCCCGATGAGCAGTTCTTC
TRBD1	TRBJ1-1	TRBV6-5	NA	CASSWTGATEAFF	TGTGCCAGCAGTTGGACAGGAGCGACTGAAGCTTTCTTT
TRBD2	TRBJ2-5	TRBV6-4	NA	CASSPGFTGGGTETQYF	TGTGCCAGCAGCCCCGGATTTACGGGGGGTGGTACGGAGACCCAGTACTTC
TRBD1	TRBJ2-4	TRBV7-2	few	CASSLPTGTVKNIQYF	TGTGCCAGCAGCTTACCCACCGGGACAGTAAAAAACATTCAGTACTTC
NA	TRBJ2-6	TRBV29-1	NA	CSVEAGSGANVLTF	TGCAGCGTTGAAGCCGGCTCTGGGGCCAACGTCCTGACTTTC
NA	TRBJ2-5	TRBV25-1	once	CASSELRGLRQETQYF	TGTGCCAGCAGTGAATTACGTGGGCTAAGACAAGAGACCCAGTACTTC
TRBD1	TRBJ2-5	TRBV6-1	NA	CASSPTGGYQETQYF	TGTGCCAGCAGCCCGACAGGGGGGTACCAAGAGACCCAGTACTTC
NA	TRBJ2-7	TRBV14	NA	CASSRQVRDEQYF	TGTGCCAGCAGCCGACAGGTGCGGGACGAGCAGTACTTC
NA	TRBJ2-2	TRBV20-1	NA	CSARDPSNTGELFF	TGCAGTGCTAGGGACCCGTCGAACACCGGGGAGCTGTTTTTT
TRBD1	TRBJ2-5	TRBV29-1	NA	CSVEGTGRQETQYF	TGCAGCGTTGAGGGGACAGGGCGTCAGGAGACCCAGTACTTC
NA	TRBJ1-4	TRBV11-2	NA	CASSLTQTATNEKLFF	TGTGCCAGCAGCTTAACCCAGACAGCAACTAATGAAAAACTGTTTTTT
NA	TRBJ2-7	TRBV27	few	CASRGVAVSYEQYF	TGTGCCAGCAGGGGAGTAGCGGTCTCCTACGAGCAGTACTTC
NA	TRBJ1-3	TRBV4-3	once	CASSQDLASGNTIYF	TGCGCCAGCAGCCAAGATCTTGCTTCTGGAAACACCATATATTTT
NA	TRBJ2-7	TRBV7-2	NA	CASSGRAGDEQYF	TGTGCCAGCTCCGGCCGCGCCGGGGACGAGCAGTACTTC
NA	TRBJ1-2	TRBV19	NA	CASSIGGPPSTF	TGTGCCAGTAGTATAGGGGGACCGCCTTCCACCTTC
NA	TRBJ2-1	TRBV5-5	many	CASSLGTTEQFF	TGTGCCAGCAGCTTGGGGACGACTGAGCAGTTCTTC
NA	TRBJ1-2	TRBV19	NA	CASSIPAGGPIYGYTF	TGTGCCAGTAGTATACCCGCCGGGGGACCTATCTATGGCTACACCTTC
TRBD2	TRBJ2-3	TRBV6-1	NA	CASSSSGLSSTDTQYF	TGTGCCAGCAGCTCTAGCGGCCTCTCTAGCACAGATACGCAGTATTTT
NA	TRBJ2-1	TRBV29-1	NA	CSVLGWFRSYNEQFF	TGCAGCGTTTTAGGTTGGTTTAGGTCCTACAATGAGCAGTTCTTC
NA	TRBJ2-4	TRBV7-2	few	CASSLSMRPPGNIQYF	TGTGCCAGCAGCTTAAGTATGAGGCCCCCCGGAAACATTCAGTACTTC
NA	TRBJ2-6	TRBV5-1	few	CASSLTGTSGANVLTF	TGCGCCAGCAGCTTGACAGGGACCTCTGGGGCCAACGTCCTGACTTTC
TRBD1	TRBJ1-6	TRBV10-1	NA	CASSESSGTAPLHF	TGCGCCAGCAGTGAGTCATCGGGGACAGCACCCCTCCACTTT
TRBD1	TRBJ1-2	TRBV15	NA	CATGSRGGLGNYGYTF	TGTGCCACCGGGAGCCGAGGGGGCCTAGGCAACTATGGCTACACCTTC
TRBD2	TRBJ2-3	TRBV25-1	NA	CASTSGGRSTDTQYF	TGTGCCAGCACAAGTGGCGGGAGAAGCACAGATACGCAGTATTTT
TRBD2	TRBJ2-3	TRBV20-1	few	CSAENREGRWGTDTQYF	TGCAGTGCCGAAAACCGGGAGGGCCGGTGGGGCACAGATACGCAGTATTTT
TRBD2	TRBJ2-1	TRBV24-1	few	CATSDPGLAFYNEQFF	TGTGCCACCAGTGATCCCGGACTAGCTTTCTACAATGAGCAGTTCTTC
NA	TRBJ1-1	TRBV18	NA	CASSPAGARSSEAFF	TGTGCCAGCTCACCAGCCGGGGCGCGTTCGTCTGAAGCTTTCTTT